Listed here are 11 T cell receptor beta chains from one sample, sequenced in a study of blood T cell repertoires in COVID-19 (dated by TCRdb to 2020 to 2021). The library was prepared using the immunoSEQ multiplex PCR assay. Here the immuneACCESS table is served through TCRdb, limited to in-frame sequences with V and J called. Missing clones are a known gap in these copies; in checked studies unresolved V genes cover under half, and the rest lacks a known reason. This sample is represented by about 200,000 clones; just under 85% of them were singletons. Roughly 7.6% of the sample goes to the ten largest clones. The sequenced sample consisted of peripheral blood. The origin of the receptors is a woman between 45 and 65 years old with active or convalescent COVID-19.

In its sample, this clone was seen once. The chain carries TRBV5-6 and TRBJ2-3; 9 bases are shared with TRBD1. The ends lost 2 bases at V and 4 bases at J; junction bases unmatched: 5. The CDR3 runs to 15 residues. Germline loops: CDR1 SGHDT, CDR2 YYEEEE. CDR3 nucleotide sequence: TGTGCCAGCAGCTTTGGGGACAGGGATCCAGATACGCAGTATTTT. It yields the protein CASSFGDRDPDTQYF.

The V and J genes are TRBV6-5 and TRBJ1-1; D call uncertain. Trimming removed 5 bases from V and 2 bases from J, with 12 bases in between. CDR1 MNHEY and CDR2 SVGAGI come from the germline V gene. The CDR3 is 14 amino acids. The CDR3 coding sequence is TGTGCCAGCAGTCGCACGGGGTTCAACACTGAAGCTTTCTTT. Translating gives CASSRTGFNTEAFF.

The rearrangement uses TRBV7-2 and TRBJ2-2; D remains ambiguous. Trimming shortened V by 7 bases and J by 6 bases, and 9 bases separated the two germline ends. Germline V gene lookup returns CDR1 SGHTA and CDR2 FQGNSA. The CDR3 consists of 12 residues. CDR3 in amino acids: CASTFRAGELFF. For the CDR3, the DNA is TGTGCCAGCACCTTTCGGGCCGGGGAGCTGTTTTTT.

The chain links TRBV7-3 to TRBJ2-1; possibly TRBD2 for D (6 bases). V was clipped by 1 base and J by 4 bases, with 11 bases between them. The CDR3 consists of 15 residues. Germline-derived CDR1 and CDR2 are SGHTA and FQGTGA. The DNA for the CDR3 is TGTGCCAGCAGCTTAAACCGGGAGCGGTACAATGAGCAGTTCTTC. The encoded protein is CASSLNRERYNEQFF.

The chain recombines TRBV28 with TRBJ2-3; 8 bases align to TRBD2. The V gene's germline CDR1 is MDHEN and CDR2 SYDVKM. The CDR3 covers 15 residues. The V gene end was trimmed by 2 bases and the J gene end by 5 bases; junction bases not matched to a gene: 6. The CDR3 DNA follows: TGTGCCAGCAGTTTAGAGTCGGGGGGGCGAGATACGCAGTATTTT. Translated, it gives CASSLESGGRDTQYF.

The V call is TRBV2, the J call TRBJ1-6; tentatively, D is TRBD1 (5 bases). CDR1 and CDR2 (germline): SNHLY, FYNNEI. The CDR3 is 12 residues long. Trimming pared 7 bases from V and 14 bases from J, leaving 15 bases between. This chain's CDR3 is CASNLGGVALHF. DNA of the CDR3: TGTGCCAGCAATCTCGGGGGTGTGGCCCTCCACTTT.

There are a few counts of this clone. This sequence joins TRBV19 and TRBJ1-2; TRBD1 agrees at 7 bases. Trimming removed 2 bases from V and 8 bases from J; junction bases left unmatched: 11. This CDR3 is 15 amino acids long. Germline-derived CDR1 and CDR2 are LNHDA and SQIVND (reference sequence). The CDR3 coding sequence is TGTGCCAGTAGTATAAACGCAGGGGGTATGATGGGCTACACCTTC. This codes for CASSINAGGMMGYTF.

This clone was seen once. V and J are TRBV4-1 and TRBJ1-4; tentative D call: TRBD1 (6 bases). Germline V gives CDR1 MGHRA, CDR2 YSYEKL. Between the trimmed V and J ends, which lost 4 bases and 8 bases, there was a span of 20 bases. The CDR3 consists of 16 residues. The CDR3 is CASSPPGRGGEEKLFF. In nucleotides, the CDR3 is TGCGCCAGCAGCCCTCCCGGGAGGGGGGGAGAGGAAAAACTGTTTTTT.

The gene calls are TRBV24-1 and TRBJ1-2, with D possibly matching TRBD1 (5 bases). The V and J ends lost 9 bases and 3 bases respectively, with 16 bases between them. CDR1 is KGHDR, CDR2 SFDVKD, per germline. The CDR3 totals 14 residues. In DNA form, the CDR3 reads TGTGCCACCCGCCCTAGGGGCGGTCACTATGGCTACACCTTC. Translating gives CATRPRGGHYGYTF.

Concerning this clone itself: The junction departs from the called germline gene at one end, perhaps through a read error. This chain uses TRBV28 with TRBJ1-4; 7 bases are shared with TRBD1. The CDR3 loop spans 11 amino acids. Germline V CDR1 and CDR2: MDHEN, SYDVKM. The CDR3 reads CASSAQDRKSF. Written as DNA, the CDR3 is TGTGCCAGCAGCGCCCAGGACAGGAAATCTTTT.

The chain employs TRBV29-1 and TRBJ1-4; D is uncertain. V lost 6 bases and J 5 bases, leaving 13 bases between the germline ends. This CDR3 contains 13 residues. CDR1 is SQVTM and CDR2 is ANQGSEA in the germline V gene. The CDR3 DNA reads as TGCAGCGTCCGTCCGGGAACCAATGAAAAACTGTTTTTT. The encoded protein is CSVRPGTNEKLFF. The variable domain in full, with the rest retrieved from reference TRBV29-1 and TRBJ1-4, is SAVISQKPSRDICQRGTSLTIQCQVDSQVTMMFWYRQQPGQSLTLIATANQGSEATYESGFVIDKFPISRPNLTFSTLTVSNMSPEDSSIYLCSVRPGTNEKLFFGSGTQLSVL.